The 24 T cell receptor beta chains presented below share a single source sample, sequenced in a study of shared clonotypes between healthy human individuals. Libraries were prepared by immunoSEQ multiplex PCR; TCRdb keeps only in-frame clonotypes and omits some of them. This sample has about 2.5 million clones, with under 95% found just once. Sequencing was performed on naive CD4+ T cells from PBMCs. Regarding subset: CD45RA+ positively selected. The receptor source for this set is a man younger than 35 in good health. Some clones in this sample may be carry-over from other donors' samples.

The chain has TRBV5-1 and TRBJ2-3; 8 bases are shared with TRBD1. This CDR3 comprises 16 residues. Per germline, CDR1 SGHRS and CDR2 YFSETQ. The V and J ends lost 0 bases and 4 bases, in that order; junction bases with no gene match: 7. CDR3 bases: TGCGCCAGCAGCTTGGGGAATACGGGACAGGCAGATACGCAGTATTTT. Protein product: CASSLGNTGQADTQYF.

CDR3 coding DNA: TGTGCCAGCAGTTACTCGTCCCCCGCGGGCTATGGCTACACCTTC. This sequence encodes CASSYSSPAGYGYTF. This chain links TRBV6-5 with TRBJ1-2; D not certain. Germline CDR1 is MNHEY and CDR2 is SVGAGI. V shed 0 bases and J shed 4 bases, with 12 bases lying between them. The CDR3 runs 15 residues.

The rearrangement links TRBV11-1 to TRBJ2-2; possibly TRBD2 for D (5 bases). The CDR3 has 15 amino acids. Germline-derived CDR1 and CDR2 are SGHAT and FQDESV (reference sequence). V lost 5 bases and J 7 bases, leaving 17 bases between the germline ends. DNA for the CDR3: TGTGCCAGCAGCCTCGATTGGGTAGGGAGCGGGGAGCTGTTTTTT. Translation: CASSLDWVGSGELFF.

The chain is built from TRBV6-1 and TRBJ2-7; 7 bases map to TRBD1. The J segment lost 4 bases and the V segment lost 4 bases, leaving 7 bases of the junction unmatched. Germline values: CDR1 MNHNS, CDR2 SASEGT. This CDR3 has 14 amino acids. The CDR3 spells CASSGAGTAYEQYF. CDR3 DNA sequence: TGTGCCAGCAGTGGGGCCGGGACAGCGTACGAGCAGTACTTC.

V and J are TRBV5-1 and TRBJ2-2; 8 bases match TRBD1. The V segment lost 6 bases and the J segment 4 bases; nucleotides outside the gene matches: 11. This CDR3 region has 16 residues. Germline CDR1 reads SGHRS; CDR2 reads YFSETQ. CDR3 loop: CASTQPTGVSTGELFF. DNA of the CDR3: TGCGCCAGCACCCAACCGACAGGGGTGTCCACCGGGGAGCTGTTTTTT.

CDR3 sequence: CASINQGSLYGYTF. CDR3 bases: TGTGCCAGCATCAACCAGGGATCTCTCTATGGCTACACCTTC. The chain joins TRBV7-2 to TRBJ1-2, with D possibly being TRBD1 (5 bases). Germline CDR1 is SGHTA and CDR2 is FQGNSA. V lost 7 bases to trimming and J lost 4 bases, with 16 bases between them. The CDR3 length is 14 residues.

This chain joins TRBV4-2 and TRBJ1-1, with a tentative D call TRBD1 (5 bases). The CDR3 runs 16 residues. The V gene lost 0 bases and the J gene lost 6 bases, with 17 bases spanning the gap. CDR1 LGHNA and CDR2 YNFKEQ come from the germline V gene. The CDR3 loop reads CASSQDNFRGVAEAFF. The CDR3 DNA is TGTGCCAGCAGCCAAGATAACTTTCGGGGGGTCGCTGAAGCTTTCTTT.

The V call is TRBV10-3, the J call TRBJ1-1; D is unclear. This CDR3 comprises 12 residues. V shed 4 bases and J shed 5 bases, with 8 bases lying between them. Germline loops: CDR1 ENHRY, CDR2 SYGVKD. In nucleotides, the CDR3 is TGTGCCATCAGTGCGTTTGGGACTGAAGCTTTCTTT. It encodes CAISAFGTEAFF.

The chain links TRBV11-2 to TRBJ2-7; D is unclear. Germline lookup yields CDR1 SGHAT and CDR2 FQNNGV. This CDR3 comprises 14 residues. Trimming took 4 bases from V and 0 from J, leaving 10 bases between them. The CDR3 here is CASSWVVNSYEQYF. The CDR3 nucleotides read TGTGCCAGCAGCTGGGTCGTCAACTCCTACGAGCAGTACTTC.

The chain joins TRBV6-1 to TRBJ2-7, with D maybe TRBD1 (6 bases). Germline V gene sequence: CDR1 MNHNS, CDR2 SASEGT. This CDR3 is built from 14 residues. V dropped 7 bases and J dropped 0 bases, with 13 bases sitting between them. CDR3 loop: CASTDQGSSYEQYF. The DNA for the CDR3 is TGTGCCAGCACTGACCAGGGGAGCTCCTACGAGCAGTACTTC.

V gene TRBV6-5 combines with J gene TRBJ2-7, with 9 bases matching TRBD2. The CDR3 length is 15 residues. Germline V gene lookup returns CDR1 MNHEY and CDR2 SVGAGI. Trimming at V came to 0 bases and at J to 6 bases, leaving 6 bases not matched to a gene. The CDR3 DNA sequence: TGTGCCAGCAGTTACTCCTTAGCGGGAGTATCCGAGCAGTACTTC. Protein: CASSYSLAGVSEQYF.

The chain links TRBV19 to TRBJ1-5, with 7 bases identical to TRBD1. The CDR3 totals 15 residues. Trimming cost V 7 bases and J 7 bases; bases outside gene matches: 13. In germline, CDR1 is LNHDA, CDR2 SQIVND (reference sequence). In nucleotides, the CDR3 is TGTGCCAGTATGGGGTTTGAGGGGGCCAGGCAGCCCCAGCATTTT. The encoded protein is CASMGFEGARQPQHF.

This chain links TRBV29-1 with TRBJ2-4; D is tentatively TRBD1 or TRBD2 (5 bases each). Trimming took off 3 bases at V and 6 bases at J, with 9 bases between the two ends. This CDR3 spans 12 amino acids. Per germline, CDR1 SQVTM and CDR2 ANQGSEA. The DNA for the CDR3 is TGCAGCGTTGAGGGACCAAGAAACATTCAGTACTTC. It codes for CSVEGPRNIQYF.

The J gene is TRBJ1-3, the V gene TRBV9; D is undetermined. Germline CDR1 reads SGDLS; CDR2 reads YYNGEE. The germline V and J ends were trimmed by 4 bases and 4 bases, with 9 bases remaining between them. The CDR3 loop spans 13 amino acids. CDR3 coding DNA: TGTGCCAGCAGCACCCGTAGCGGAAACACCATATATTTT. This codes for CASSTRSGNTIYF.

The rearrangement uses TRBV5-1 and TRBJ2-3; TRBD1 aligns across 10 bases. The germline gives CDR1 SGHRS, CDR2 YFSETQ. The CDR3 has 15 residues. V shed 0 bases, J shed 5 bases, and the junction held 3 bases outside the gene matches. CDR3 DNA sequence: TGCGCCAGCAGCTTGGGGGACAGGGGTGTAGATACGCAGTATTTT. Its translation: CASSLGDRGVDTQYF.

The chain has TRBV2 and TRBJ1-2; D is uncertain. Germline values: CDR1 SNHLY, CDR2 FYNNEI. Trimming cost V 1 base and J 5 bases, with 8 bases left between them. The CDR3 consists of 13 residues. The CDR3 spells CASSEVGSYGYTF. The CDR3 region has the DNA TGTGCCAGCAGTGAAGTAGGGTCTTATGGCTACACCTTC. Filled out from reference TRBV2 and TRBJ1-2, the complete variable domain reads EPEVTQTPSHQVTQMGQEVILRCVPISNHLYFYWYRQILGQKVEFLVSFYNNEISEKSEIFDDQFSVERPDGSNFTLKIRSTKLEDSAMYFCASSEVGSYGYTFGSGTRLTVV.

The chain joins TRBV11-2 to TRBJ2-3; TRBD2 might be the D (8 bases). The germline V gene has CDR1 SGHAT and CDR2 FQNNGV. With 0 bases removed from V and 4 bases from J, the gap between germline ends came to 20 bases. This CDR3 spans 18 amino acids. The CDR3 nucleotides are TGTGCCAGCAGCTTAGACACTAGCGGCCTTACAGGGGCAGATACGCAGTATTTT. This translates into CASSLDTSGLTGADTQYF.

The V and J genes are TRBV10-2 and TRBJ2-1, with 8 positions matching TRBD2. The CDR3 has 15 amino acids. V gave up 4 bases and J gave up 2 bases; unmatched junction bases: 4. Germline V gives CDR1 WSHSY, CDR2 SAAADI. The CDR3 nucleotides read TGCGCCAGCAGTGGAGGGACTAGTACCTACAATGAGCAGTTCTTC. Protein product: CASSGGTSTYNEQFF.

This chain links TRBV5-1 with TRBJ2-7; no clear D gene. The V end lost 1 base, the J end lost 2 bases, and 4 bases lay between the germline ends. The CDR3 has 12 amino acids. Germline V CDR1 and CDR2: SGHRS, YFSETQ. The CDR3 nucleotides are TGCGCCAGCAGCTTGACTACCTACGAGCAGTACTTC. It codes for CASSLTTYEQYF.

V and J are TRBV7-2 and TRBJ2-1; TRBD2 is a possible D gene (6 bases). The germline gives CDR1 SGHTA, CDR2 FQGNSA. The CDR3 contains 14 residues. The V and J ends lost 7 bases and 7 bases respectively, with 17 bases between them. The CDR3 DNA sequence: TGTGCCAGCACCCCTGGGGGGAGTGAAAATGAGCAGTTCTTC. Protein sequence: CASTPGGSENEQFF.

V is TRBV30 and J is TRBJ2-6; D gene ambiguous. Germline V gives CDR1 GTSNPN, CDR2 SVGIG (reference sequence). This CDR3 region has 15 residues. V lost 5 bases and J lost 0, with 11 bases in between. CDR3 amino acids: CAWSPLRSGANVLTF. The CDR3 DNA reads as TGTGCCTGGTCACCACTCCGCTCTGGGGCCAACGTCCTGACTTTC. The variable domain in full, with the rest retrieved from reference TRBV30 and TRBJ2-6, is SQTIHQWPATLVQPVGSPLSLECTVEGTSNPNLYWYRQAAGRGLQLLFYSVGIGQISSEVPQNLSASRPQDRQFILSSKKLLLSDSGFYLCAWSPLRSGANVLTFGAGSRLTVL.

This sequence joins TRBV5-1 and TRBJ2-1, with a tentative D call TRBD2 (6 bases). This CDR3 has 16 residues. The V and J ends lost 0 bases and 0 bases respectively, with 10 bases between them. Germline values: CDR1 SGHRS, CDR2 YFSETQ. Here the CDR3 DNA reads TGCGCCAGCAGCTTGGAATACGGGAGCTCCTACAATGAGCAGTTCTTC. Translated, it gives CASSLEYGSSYNEQFF.

This chain joins TRBV19 and TRBJ2-3; D gene uncertain. The V and J ends lost 5 bases and 1 base respectively, with 16 bases between them. This CDR3 is built from 16 residues. The germline gives CDR1 LNHDA, CDR2 SQIVND (reference sequence). CDR3 DNA: TGTGCCAGTAGTCCCCCCTCCTTGGGCGGCACAGATACGCAGTATTTT. It codes for CASSPPSLGGTDTQYF.

DNA of the CDR3: TGTGCCAGCAGCTCGGGGCGGCGGAACACCGGGGAGCTGTTTTTT. Its protein product is CASSSGRRNTGELFF. The gene calls are TRBV5-6 and TRBJ2-2, with D perhaps assigned TRBD1 or TRBD2 (5 bases each). The V and J ends lost 3 bases and 1 base respectively, with 10 bases between them. CDR1 and CDR2 from the germline V gene are SGHDT and YYEEEE. This CDR3 region has 15 residues.